This T cell receptor beta chain was identified during a study of blood T cell repertoires in COVID-19. Across the whole study: Samples representing acute and convalescent COVID-19 were sourced from the United States, Italy and Spain.

Study processing details: Nucleated cell number was recorded as an estimate derived from reference gene primer amplification. Profiling relied on immunoSEQ multiplex PCR, and the TCRdb table lists in-frame clones only, not all of them. V and J calls plus clone size are reproduced from that table; the DNA served to infer D and trimming. The table has under 200,000 clones, about 85% seen once. V gave up 6 bases and J gave up 3 bases, with 18 bases separating them. CDR3 length: 15 residues. The germline V gene has CDR1 MNHEY and CDR2 SVGAGI. The Seattle patients, enrolled during active infection, were followed longitudinally.

Sequenced material: peripheral blood. The rearrangement joins TRBV6-5 to TRBJ2-7; tentatively, D is TRBD1 (6 bases). The clonotype was recovered from a woman aged 55 to 70 with COVID-19, enrolled during active disease. In DNA, the CDR3 is TGTGCCAGCAGCAGGACGAGCCAGGGGTTCTACGAGCAGTACGTC. It specifies CASSRTSQGFYEQYV.